The 19 T cell receptor beta chains given below trace back to one sample, sequenced in a study of shared clonotypes between healthy human individuals. Assay: immunoSEQ multiplex PCR; the TCRdb copy retains only in-frame clones and omits some. The data contain 2 million to 2.5 million clones, approximately 96% of them seen just once; the ten biggest clones take up approximately 0.13%. Sequenced material: naive CD4+ T cells sorted from blood. Indicated subset: CD45RA+ positively selected. These receptors all come from a man aged 18 to 29 in good health.

The chain recombines TRBV18 with TRBJ2-7; possible D gene TRBD1, 6 bases. V lost 3 bases to trimming and J lost 11 bases, with 17 bases between them. CDR1 is KGHSH and CDR2 is LQKENI in the germline V gene. The CDR3 length is 13 residues. CDR3 residues: CASSPSGTPREYF. CDR3 DNA sequence: TGTGCCAGCTCACCTTCCGGGACACCAAGGGAGTACTTC.

The chain employs TRBV19 and TRBJ1-3; possible D gene TRBD1, 6 bases. The germline CDR1 and CDR2 sequences are LNHDA and SQIVND (reference sequence). This CDR3 has 14 amino acids. V lost 8 bases and J 0 bases, leaving 11 bases between the germline ends. The CDR3 here is CASAGTPSGNTIYF. DNA of the CDR3: TGTGCCAGTGCCGGGACACCCTCTGGAAACACCATATATTTT.

The chain joins TRBV6-4 to TRBJ1-6, with D unresolved. Germline loops: CDR1 MRHNA, CDR2 SNTAGT. The ends were cut back, 4 bases at V and 5 bases at J, with 6 bases in the middle. The CDR3 runs to 13 residues. The DNA for the CDR3 is TGTGCCAGCAGTGGTAATGATAATTCACCCCTCCACTTT. The encoded protein is CASSGNDNSPLHF.

The V call is TRBV2, the J call TRBJ1-2, with TRBD1 identical over 7 bases. Germline CDR1 SNHLY, CDR2 FYNNEI. V shed 10 bases, J shed 3 bases, and the junction held 5 bases outside the gene matches. The CDR3 contains 12 residues. The CDR3 DNA sequence: TGTGCCATCCGGACAGGAGACTATGGCTACACCTTC. It is translated as CAIRTGDYGYTF.

This clone was detected once. This chain uses TRBV25-1 with TRBJ1-4; D perhaps matches TRBD1 (6 bases). V was clipped by 4 bases and J by 5 bases, with 14 bases between them. Germline CDR1 reads MGHDK; CDR2 reads SYGVNS. This CDR3 contains 15 residues. This CDR3 is CASSAWTEPNEKLFF. CDR3 DNA sequence: TGTGCCAGCAGTGCCTGGACAGAACCCAATGAAAAACTGTTTTTT.

The CDR3 DNA reads as TGTGCCATCAGTGCGGACCTCGGGACAGGGGGGGATGAGCAGTTCTTC. Its protein is CAISADLGTGGDEQFF. The rearrangement links TRBV10-3 to TRBJ2-1; 11 nucleotides align to TRBD1. Germline-derived CDR1 and CDR2 are ENHRY and SYGVKD. Trimming at V came to 4 bases and at J to 8 bases, leaving 10 bases not matched to a gene. The CDR3 runs 16 residues.

The chain employs TRBV4-2 and TRBJ2-5; D remains ambiguous. Trimming cost V 1 base and J 5 bases, with 11 bases left between them. Germline lookup yields CDR1 LGHNA and CDR2 YNFKEQ. The CDR3 totals 14 residues. Here the CDR3 DNA reads TGTGCCAGCAGCCAAGGACGAGCGATGGAGACCCAGTACTTC. Protein product: CASSQGRAMETQYF.

The CDR3 is CASSFDSPTSGASKGEQYF. The CDR3 bases are TGTGCCAGCAGCTTCGACTCTCCCACTAGCGGAGCCAGCAAGGGGGAGCAGTACTTC. The V and J genes are TRBV7-2 and TRBJ2-7; 8 bases are shared with TRBD2. J was trimmed by 7 bases and V by 3 bases; bases with no gene match: 23. Germline V gene lookup returns CDR1 SGHTA and CDR2 FQGNSA. The CDR3 is 19 amino acids.

V is TRBV5-6 and J is TRBJ1-2, with 7 bases fitting TRBD1. This CDR3 is built from 19 residues. V lost 1 base, J lost 4 bases, and 19 bases stayed unmatched. The germline V gene encodes CDR1 SGHDT and CDR2 YYEEEE. CDR3 protein: CASSLYKGTVIFGGYGYTF. The DNA for the CDR3 is TGTGCCAGCAGCTTGTATAAGGGGACAGTAATTTTTGGGGGCTATGGCTACACCTTC.

This clone was found many times. V usage is TRBV6-1 and J usage is TRBJ2-2; D gene unclear. CDR1 and CDR2 (germline): MNHNS, SASEGT. Trimming left V 2 bases short and J 6 bases short, with 7 bases between. The CDR3 is 13 residues long. The CDR3 region is CASSELVSGELFF. DNA for the CDR3: TGTGCCAGCAGTGAATTGGTATCCGGGGAGCTGTTTTTT.

The rearrangement joins TRBV10-2 to TRBJ2-7; D gene ambiguous. The CDR3 spans 11 residues. V was clipped by 0 bases and J by 9 bases, with 6 bases between them. Germline V gene sequence: CDR1 WSHSY, CDR2 SAAADI. The CDR3 spells CASSESYRQYF. The CDR3 DNA is TGCGCCAGCAGTGAGTCTTACAGGCAGTACTTC.

The chain recombines TRBV15 with TRBJ2-5, with D perhaps being TRBD1 or TRBD2 (5 bases each). Germline CDR1 reads LNHNV; CDR2 reads YYDKDF (reference sequence). The CDR3 is 17 residues long. V was cut by 1 base and J by 5 bases, with 20 bases left in between. CDR3 region: CATSRGVRSSEGETQYF. The CDR3 DNA reads TGTGCCACCAGCAGAGGCGTCCGTTCCAGCGAGGGGGAGACCCAGTACTTC.

This chain connects TRBV28 to TRBJ1-1, with TRBD1 as a possible D gene (5 bases). Germline V lookup: CDR1 MDHEN, CDR2 SYDVKM. This CDR3 has 14 amino acids. Trimming removed 9 bases at V and 0 bases at J, with 14 bases between. CDR3 in DNA: TGTGCCAGTACCTTTGGGGGTATGAACACTGAAGCTTTCTTT. Amino acid sequence: CASTFGGMNTEAFF.

The chain is built from TRBV28 and TRBJ2-3; no clear D gene. The ends were cut back, 4 bases at V and 0 bases at J, with 11 bases in the middle. The germline CDR1 and CDR2 sequences are MDHEN and SYDVKM. The CDR3 runs to 15 residues. The CDR3 bases are TGTGCCAGCAGTTCCACCCAGGCTAGCACAGATACGCAGTATTTT. Translation: CASSSTQASTDTQYF.

About this clone itself: Other DNA sequences in the same sample also yield this CDR3. The gene calls are TRBV14 and TRBJ1-2; no clear D. Germline V gives CDR1 SGHDN, CDR2 FVKESK. This CDR3 comprises 12 residues. With 3 bases removed from V and 5 bases from J, the gap between germline ends came to 7 bases. CDR3 in amino acids: CASSQGGYGYTF. CDR3 coding DNA: TGTGCCAGCAGCCAGGGAGGGTATGGCTACACCTTC. Full variable domain (missing parts from reference TRBV14 and TRBJ1-2): EAGVTQFPSHSVIEKGQTVTLRCDPISGHDNLYWYRRVMGKEIKFLLHFVKESKQDESGMPNNRFLAERTGGTYSTLKVQPAELEDSGVYFCASSQGGYGYTFGSGTRLTVV.

This clone came up many times. The CDR3 loop is CASSLVWGENTGELFF. Written as DNA, the CDR3 is TGTGCCAGCAGTTTAGTTTGGGGGGAGAACACCGGGGAGCTGTTTTTT. The chain couples TRBV27 to TRBJ2-2; a possible D gene is TRBD2 (6 bases). Looked up from germline, CDR1 is MNHEY and CDR2 is SMNVEV (reference sequence). Trimming stripped 2 bases from V and 1 base from J, with 11 bases between. This CDR3 is 16 amino acids long.

This clone has only one observation. J is TRBJ2-5 and V is TRBV5-6, with a possible D match to TRBD2 (7 bases). Matching the DNA end better, TRBJ2-7 makes the J call doubtful. Germline assignment: CDR1 SGHDT and CDR2 YYEEEE. The CDR3 sequence is 15 residues long. CDR3 DNA: TGTGCCAGCAGCTTGGAACAGGGAGGGAGCTACGAGCAGTACTTC. This codes for CASSLEQGGSYEQYF.

CDR3 sequence: CAISNDRKTQNNEQFF. CDR3 sequence (DNA): TGTGCCATCAGCAATGATAGAAAGACACAAAACAATGAGCAGTTCTTC. The V call is TRBV10-3, the J call TRBJ2-1; D is undetermined. This CDR3 region has 16 residues. The germline V gene has CDR1 ENHRY and CDR2 SYGVKD. With 6 bases removed from V and 5 bases from J, the gap between germline ends came to 20 bases.

This clone was counted between two and nine times. V and J are TRBV30 and TRBJ2-6; D is unclear. Trimming cost V 5 bases and J 0 bases, with 2 bases left between them. This CDR3 spans 12 amino acids. Germline CDR1 reads GTSNPN; CDR2 reads SVGIG (reference sequence). The CDR3 DNA reads as TGTGCCTGGGCCTCTGGGGCCAACGTCCTGACTTTC. Protein sequence: CAWASGANVLTF.